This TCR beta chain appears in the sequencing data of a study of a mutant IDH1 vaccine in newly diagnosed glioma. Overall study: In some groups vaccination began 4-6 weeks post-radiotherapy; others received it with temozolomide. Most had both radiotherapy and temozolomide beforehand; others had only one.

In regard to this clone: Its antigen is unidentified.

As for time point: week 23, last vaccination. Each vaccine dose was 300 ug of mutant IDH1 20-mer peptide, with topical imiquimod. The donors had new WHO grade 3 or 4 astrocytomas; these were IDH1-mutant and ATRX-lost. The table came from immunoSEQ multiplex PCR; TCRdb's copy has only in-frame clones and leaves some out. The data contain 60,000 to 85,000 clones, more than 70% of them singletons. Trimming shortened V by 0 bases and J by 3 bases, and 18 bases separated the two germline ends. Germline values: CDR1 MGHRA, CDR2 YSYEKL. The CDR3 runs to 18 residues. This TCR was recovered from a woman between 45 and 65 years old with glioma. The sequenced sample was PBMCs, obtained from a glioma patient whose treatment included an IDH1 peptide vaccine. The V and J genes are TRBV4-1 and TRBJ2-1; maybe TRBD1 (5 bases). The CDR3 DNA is TGCGCCAGCAGCCAAGATCCCCCAGGGTCTTATTACTACAATGAGCAGTTCTTC. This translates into CASSQDPPGSYYYNEQFF.